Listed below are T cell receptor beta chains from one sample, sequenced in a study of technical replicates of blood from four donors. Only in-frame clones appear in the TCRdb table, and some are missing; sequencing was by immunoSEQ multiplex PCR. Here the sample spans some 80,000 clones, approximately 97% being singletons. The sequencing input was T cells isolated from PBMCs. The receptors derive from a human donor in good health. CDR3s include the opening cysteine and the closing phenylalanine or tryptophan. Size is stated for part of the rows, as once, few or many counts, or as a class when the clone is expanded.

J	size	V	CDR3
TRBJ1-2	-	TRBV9	CASSVDVGGEDGYTF
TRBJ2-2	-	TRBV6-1	CASIGGGGELFF
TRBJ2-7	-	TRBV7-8	CASSFVQGPSYEQYF
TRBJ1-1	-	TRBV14	CASSQVDRLGEAFF
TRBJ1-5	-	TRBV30	CAWSSGQGEGQPQHF
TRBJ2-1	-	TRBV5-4	CASSSRLAGDNEQFF
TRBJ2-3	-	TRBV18	CASSPREVTDTQYF
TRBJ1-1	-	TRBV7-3	CASSFTPGDTEAFF
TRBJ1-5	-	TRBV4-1	CASSQDPPRGKDQPQHF
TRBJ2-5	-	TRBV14	CASSQEGLAGMGETQYF
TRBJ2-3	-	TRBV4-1	CASSPGSGGRLNTQYF
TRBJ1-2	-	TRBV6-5	CASSYSRRQGYTF
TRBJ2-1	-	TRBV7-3	CASSLIRGTSVRGPLGEQFF
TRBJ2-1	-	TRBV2	CASDDRQGSNEQFF
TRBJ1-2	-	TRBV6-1	CASSEARYLSAYYGYTF
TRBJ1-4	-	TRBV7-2	CASSLGENSEKLFF
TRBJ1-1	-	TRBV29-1	CSATGTGGTEAFF
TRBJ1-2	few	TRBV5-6	CASSSGSGYTF
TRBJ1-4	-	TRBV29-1	CSVATGANNEKLFF
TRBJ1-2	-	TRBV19	CASSGQGDYGYTF
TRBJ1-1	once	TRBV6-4	CASSVEGANTEAFF
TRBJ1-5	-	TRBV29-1	CSVGLAEDQPQHF
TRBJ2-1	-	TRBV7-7	CASSFQGAVYNEQFF
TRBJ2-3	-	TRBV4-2	CASSQEGGGRLADTQYF
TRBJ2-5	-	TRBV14	CASSQGGLAASVETQYF
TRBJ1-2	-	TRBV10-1	CASAPGQGASGYTF
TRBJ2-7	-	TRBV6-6	CASSLAITGEQYF
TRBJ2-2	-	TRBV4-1	CASSQDPRVTGELFF
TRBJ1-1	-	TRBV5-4	CASSLAPGGTEAFF